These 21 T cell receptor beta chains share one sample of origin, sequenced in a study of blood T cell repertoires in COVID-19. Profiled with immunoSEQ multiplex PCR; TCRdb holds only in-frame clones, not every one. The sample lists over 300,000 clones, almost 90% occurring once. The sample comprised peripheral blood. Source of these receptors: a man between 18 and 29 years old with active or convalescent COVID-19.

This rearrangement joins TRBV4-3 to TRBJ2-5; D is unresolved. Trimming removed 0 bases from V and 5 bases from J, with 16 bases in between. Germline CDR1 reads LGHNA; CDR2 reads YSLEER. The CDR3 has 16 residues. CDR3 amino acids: CASSQEGTAVTETQYF. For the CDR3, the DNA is TGCGCCAGCAGCCAAGAAGGTACGGCGGTTACGGAGACCCAGTACTTC.

This CDR3 is CASSLSQGYSNQPQHF. Here the CDR3 DNA reads TGTGCCAGCAGTTTATCACAGGGCTATAGCAATCAGCCCCAGCATTTT. The genes are TRBV27 and TRBJ1-5; perhaps TRBD1 as D (6 bases). The CDR3 is 16 amino acids. Deletions cut 0 bases from V and 0 bases from J, with 9 bases between. CDR1 and CDR2 from the germline V gene are MNHEY and SMNVEV (reference sequence).

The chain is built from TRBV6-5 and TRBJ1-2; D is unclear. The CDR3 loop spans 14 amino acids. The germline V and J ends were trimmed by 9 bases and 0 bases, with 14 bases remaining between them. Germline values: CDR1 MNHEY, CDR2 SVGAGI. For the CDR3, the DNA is TGTGCCAGTCAGGAGGCATATCCTAACTATGGCTACACCTTC. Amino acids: CASQEAYPNYGYTF.

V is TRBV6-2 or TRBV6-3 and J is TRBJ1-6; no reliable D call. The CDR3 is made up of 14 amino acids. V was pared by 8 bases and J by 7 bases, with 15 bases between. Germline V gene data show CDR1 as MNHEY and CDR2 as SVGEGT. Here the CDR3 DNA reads TGTGCCAGCCGTTCTTCGGGGAGAAATTCACCCCTCCACTTT. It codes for CASRSSGRNSPLHF.

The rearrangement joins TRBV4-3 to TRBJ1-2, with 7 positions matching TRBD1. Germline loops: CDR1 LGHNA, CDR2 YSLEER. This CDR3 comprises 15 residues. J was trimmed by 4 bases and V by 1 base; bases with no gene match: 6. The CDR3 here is CASSQVRGGAYGYTF. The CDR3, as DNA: TGCGCCAGCAGCCAAGTCAGAGGGGGCGCCTATGGCTACACCTTC.

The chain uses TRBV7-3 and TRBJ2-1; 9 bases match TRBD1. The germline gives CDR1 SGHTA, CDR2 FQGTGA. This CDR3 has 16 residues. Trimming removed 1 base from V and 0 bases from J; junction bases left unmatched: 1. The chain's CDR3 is CASSLKQGASYNEQFF. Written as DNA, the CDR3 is TGTGCCAGCAGCTTAAAACAGGGGGCCTCCTACAATGAGCAGTTCTTC.

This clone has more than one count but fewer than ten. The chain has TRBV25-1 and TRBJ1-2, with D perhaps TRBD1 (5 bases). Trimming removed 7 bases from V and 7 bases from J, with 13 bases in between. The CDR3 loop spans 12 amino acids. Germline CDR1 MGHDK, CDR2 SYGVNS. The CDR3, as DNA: TGTGCCAGCACCTCGCAGGGTGGTGGCTACACCTTC. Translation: CASTSQGGGYTF.

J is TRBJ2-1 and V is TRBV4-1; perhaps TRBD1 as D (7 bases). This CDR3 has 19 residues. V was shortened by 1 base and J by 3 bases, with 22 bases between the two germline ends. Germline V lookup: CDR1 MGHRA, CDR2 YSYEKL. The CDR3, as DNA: TGCGCCAGCAGCCAAGGTGGTAGGGGGCGGCGGGAAGGCTACAATGAGCAGTTCTTC. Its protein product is CASSQGGRGRREGYNEQFF.

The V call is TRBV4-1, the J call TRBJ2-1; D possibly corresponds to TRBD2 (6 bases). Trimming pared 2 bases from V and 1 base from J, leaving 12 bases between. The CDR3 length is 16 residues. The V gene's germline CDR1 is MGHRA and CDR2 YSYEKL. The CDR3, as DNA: TGCGCCAGCAGCCAACCGACTAGTAGGTCCTACAATGAGCAGTTCTTC. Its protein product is CASSQPTSRSYNEQFF.

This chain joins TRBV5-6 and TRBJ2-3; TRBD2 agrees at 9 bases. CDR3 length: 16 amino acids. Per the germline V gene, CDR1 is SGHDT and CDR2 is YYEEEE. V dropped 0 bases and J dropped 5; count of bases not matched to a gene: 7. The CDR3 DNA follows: TGTGCCAGCAGCTTGGGTCTGCGGGGGGGCCAAGATACGCAGTATTTT. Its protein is CASSLGLRGGQDTQYF. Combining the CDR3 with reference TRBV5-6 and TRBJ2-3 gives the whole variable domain DAGVTQSPTHLIKTRGQQVTLRCSPKSGHDTVSWYQQALGQGPQFIFQYYEEEERQRGNFPDRFSGHQFPNYSSELNVNALLLGDSALYLCASSLGLRGGQDTQYFGPGTRLTVL.

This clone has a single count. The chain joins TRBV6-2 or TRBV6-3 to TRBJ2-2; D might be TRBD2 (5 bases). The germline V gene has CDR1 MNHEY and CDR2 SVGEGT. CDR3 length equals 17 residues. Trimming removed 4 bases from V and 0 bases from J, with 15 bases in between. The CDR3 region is CASSSLRADANTGELFF. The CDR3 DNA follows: TGTGCCAGCAGTTCCCTCCGAGCGGACGCGAACACCGGGGAGCTGTTTTTT.

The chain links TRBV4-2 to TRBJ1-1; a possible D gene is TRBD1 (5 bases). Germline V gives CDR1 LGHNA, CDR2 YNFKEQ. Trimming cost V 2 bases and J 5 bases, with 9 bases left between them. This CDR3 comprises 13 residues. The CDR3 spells CASSQRKGTEAFF. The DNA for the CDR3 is TGTGCCAGCAGCCAAAGGAAGGGGACTGAAGCTTTCTTT.

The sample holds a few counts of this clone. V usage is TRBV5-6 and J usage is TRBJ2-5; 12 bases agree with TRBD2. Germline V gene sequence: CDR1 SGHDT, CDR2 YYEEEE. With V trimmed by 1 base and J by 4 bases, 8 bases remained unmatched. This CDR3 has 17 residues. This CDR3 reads CASSLPRLAGVGETQYF. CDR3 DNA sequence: TGTGCCAGCAGCTTGCCTCGACTAGCGGGGGTTGGAGAGACCCAGTACTTC.

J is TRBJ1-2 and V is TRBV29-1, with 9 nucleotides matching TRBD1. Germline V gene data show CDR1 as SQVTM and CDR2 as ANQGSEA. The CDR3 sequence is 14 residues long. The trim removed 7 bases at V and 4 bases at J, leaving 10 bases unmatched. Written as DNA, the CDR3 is TGCAGCGCCTACCACAGGGGGCTTAGCTATGGCTACACCTTC. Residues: CSAYHRGLSYGYTF.

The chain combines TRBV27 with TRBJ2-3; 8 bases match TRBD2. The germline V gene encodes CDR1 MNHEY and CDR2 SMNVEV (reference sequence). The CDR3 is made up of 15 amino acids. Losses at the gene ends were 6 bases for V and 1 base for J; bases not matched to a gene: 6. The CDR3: CASRLAVAGTDTQYF. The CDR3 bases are TGTGCCAGCAGACTAGCGGTGGCGGGCACAGATACGCAGTATTTT.

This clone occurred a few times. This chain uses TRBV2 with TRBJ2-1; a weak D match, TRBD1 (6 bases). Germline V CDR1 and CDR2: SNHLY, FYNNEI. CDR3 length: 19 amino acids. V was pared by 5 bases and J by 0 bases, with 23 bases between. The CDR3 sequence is CASSPQTGIPSVSYNEQFF. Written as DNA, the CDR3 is TGTGCCAGCAGTCCTCAGACAGGCATCCCAAGCGTCTCCTACAATGAGCAGTTCTTC.

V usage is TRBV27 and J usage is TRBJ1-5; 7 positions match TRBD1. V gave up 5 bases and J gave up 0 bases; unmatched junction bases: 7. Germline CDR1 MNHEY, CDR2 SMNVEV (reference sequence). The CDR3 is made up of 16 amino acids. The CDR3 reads CASSKGTVLSNQPQHF. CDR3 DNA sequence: TGTGCCAGCAGTAAAGGGACAGTACTTAGCAATCAGCCCCAGCATTTT.

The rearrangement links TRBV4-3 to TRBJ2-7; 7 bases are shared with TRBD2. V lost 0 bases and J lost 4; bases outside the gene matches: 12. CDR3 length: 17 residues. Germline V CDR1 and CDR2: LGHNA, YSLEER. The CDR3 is CASSQERRETKRYEQYF. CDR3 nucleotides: TGCGCCAGCAGCCAAGAGCGGCGGGAGACCAAAAGGTACGAGCAGTACTTC.

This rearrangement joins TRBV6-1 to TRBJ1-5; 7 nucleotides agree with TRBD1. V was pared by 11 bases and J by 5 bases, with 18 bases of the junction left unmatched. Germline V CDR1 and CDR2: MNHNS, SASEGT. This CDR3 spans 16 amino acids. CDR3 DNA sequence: TGTGCCTGCTGTGTTAGAAGGGGGCTAGGGGATCAGCCCCAGCATTTT. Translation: CACCVRRGLGDQPQHF.

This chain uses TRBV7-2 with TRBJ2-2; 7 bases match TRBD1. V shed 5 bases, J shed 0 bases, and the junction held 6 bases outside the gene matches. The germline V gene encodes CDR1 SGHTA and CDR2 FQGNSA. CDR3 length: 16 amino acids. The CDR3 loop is CASSPRDSPNTGELFF. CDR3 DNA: TGTGCCAGCAGCCCCCGGGACAGCCCGAACACCGGGGAGCTGTTTTTT.

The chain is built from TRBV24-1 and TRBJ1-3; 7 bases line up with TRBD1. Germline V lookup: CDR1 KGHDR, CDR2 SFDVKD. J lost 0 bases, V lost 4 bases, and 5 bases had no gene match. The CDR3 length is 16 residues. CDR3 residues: CATSDPRGSSGNTIYF. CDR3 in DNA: TGTGCCACCAGTGACCCCAGGGGGTCCTCTGGAAACACCATATATTTT.